One sample yielded the 17 T cell receptor beta chains listed below, sequenced in a study of response to subunit inactivated influenza vaccine. TCRdb fed the RT-PCR reads into MiXCR, producing one record per CDR3 protein. The sample yields 800,000 or so distinct CDR3 sequences, 21% seen once. The sample was PBMCs from blood, taken 5 days after vaccination. Every receptor here comes from a man aged 45-65 years who received an inactivated influenza vaccine.

This clonotype was counted only a few times. The V call is TRBV7-2, the J call TRBJ2-4, with 9 bases fitting TRBD1. J was trimmed by 7 bases and V by 5 bases; bases with no gene match: 6. The CDR3 runs to 14 residues. The V gene's germline CDR1 is SGHTA and CDR2 FQGNSA. CDR3 nucleotide sequence: TGTGCCAGCAGCCCAGACAGGGGGGCGAACATTCAGTACTTC. Encoded protein: CASSPDRGANIQYF.

This chain joins TRBV9 and TRBJ2-5; D unresolved. CDR1 is SGDLS and CDR2 is YYNGEE in the germline V gene. The CDR3 length is 15 residues. Trimming removed 1 base at V and 5 bases at J, with 15 bases between. In DNA, the CDR3 is TGTGCCAGCAGCGTAACACCGAACCCCGGGGAGACCCAGTACTTC. Encoded protein: CASSVTPNPGETQYF.

This clonotype was seen a handful of times. V is TRBV5-6 and J is TRBJ1-6; TRBD1 matches 8 bases. This CDR3 has 16 residues. Germline V CDR1 and CDR2: SGHDT, YYEEEE. With 4 bases clipped from V and 8 bases from J, the junction kept 11 bases outside the gene matches. The CDR3 sequence is CASSPWTGWSYSPLHF. The CDR3 coding sequence is TGTGCCAGCAGCCCATGGACAGGGTGGAGTTATTCACCCCTCCACTTT.

CDR3 bases: TGTGCCAGCAGCTTTCCCGGTGAAGCTTTCTTT. It yields the protein CASSFPGEAFF. The chain combines TRBV5-5 with TRBJ1-1; D gene uncertain. Between the trimmed V and J ends, which lost 2 bases and 7 bases, there was a span of 6 bases. Germline CDR1 reads SGHKS; CDR2 reads YYEKEE (reference sequence). The CDR3 contains 11 residues.

The V gene is TRBV7-2, the J gene TRBJ2-1, with unresolved D. This CDR3 contains 15 residues. V was shortened by 5 bases and J by 1 base, with 12 bases between the two germline ends. Germline V gene sequence: CDR1 SGHTA, CDR2 FQGNSA. The CDR3 region is CASSRWGTSYNEQFF. CDR3 nucleotides: TGTGCCAGCAGCCGTTGGGGTACGTCCTACAATGAGCAGTTCTTC.

This chain connects TRBV28 to TRBJ1-2; no definite D call. Between the trimmed V and J ends, which lost 2 bases and 7 bases, there was a span of 11 bases. CDR3 size: 13 residues. CDR1 MDHEN and CDR2 SYDVKM come from the germline V gene. The CDR3, as DNA: TGTGCCAGCAGTTTACGTGGATTCACTGGCTACACCTTC. This gives the protein CASSLRGFTGYTF.

This clonotype was seen only a few times. This rearrangement joins TRBV29-1 to TRBJ2-3, with D perhaps TRBD2 (5 bases). In germline, CDR1 is SQVTM, CDR2 ANQGSEA. CDR3 length: 15 amino acids. V dropped 1 base and J dropped 1 base, with 12 bases sitting between them. The CDR3 sequence: CSVEGRGKGTDTQYF. CDR3 in DNA: TGCAGCGTTGAAGGTCGAGGGAAAGGCACAGATACGCAGTATTTT.

This clonotype was counted between two and nine times. This sequence joins TRBV10-3 and TRBJ1-3; D is unresolved. V lost 2 bases, J lost 0 bases, and 11 bases lay in between. This CDR3 has 16 amino acids. Germline CDR1 and CDR2: ENHRY and SYGVKD. The CDR3 DNA follows: TGTGCCATCAGTGAGCACTACATAAGCTCTGGAAACACCATATATTTT. Its protein product is CAISEHYISSGNTIYF.

This rearrangement joins TRBV12-3 or TRBV12-4 to TRBJ1-2; D remains ambiguous. The length of the CDR3 is 14 residues. Trimming stripped 2 bases from V and 1 base from J, with 8 bases between. The CDR3 protein is CASSLHGGNYGYTF. CDR3 DNA: TGTGCCAGCAGTTTACACGGCGGTAACTATGGCTACACCTTC.

This clonotype was found many times. This rearrangement joins TRBV2 to TRBJ1-5; 7 bases line up with TRBD1. Looked up from germline, CDR1 is SNHLY and CDR2 is FYNNEI. The CDR3 runs 15 residues. V lost 6 bases, J lost 9 bases, and 14 bases stayed unmatched. CDR3 residues: CASSAGTDTGGPQHF. Written as DNA, the CDR3 is TGTGCCAGCAGCGCCGGGACAGATACGGGAGGGCCCCAGCATTTT.

J is TRBJ2-1 and V is TRBV12-3 or TRBV12-4, with 10 bases matching TRBD1. V was clipped by 6 bases and J by 6 bases; unmatched bases: 8. The CDR3 length is 15 residues. This CDR3 is CASSQDRGTLNEQFF. CDR3 in DNA: TGTGCCAGCAGCCAGGACAGGGGGACCCTCAATGAGCAGTTCTTC.

CDR3 nucleotide sequence: TGTGCCAGCCGCGGGACAGGGTCGTATGGCTACACCTTC. Translation: CASRGTGSYGYTF. The chain joins TRBV6-1 to TRBJ1-2; 9 nucleotides line up with TRBD1. The V and J ends lost 8 bases and 5 bases, in that order; junction bases with no gene match: 6. The CDR3 consists of 13 residues. CDR1 MNHNS and CDR2 SASEGT come from the germline V gene.

V usage is TRBV30 and J usage is TRBJ2-7; possibly TRBD2 for D (6 bases). The CDR3 runs 13 residues. The germline CDR1 and CDR2 sequences are GTSNPN and SVGIG (reference sequence). Between the trimmed V and J ends, which lost 5 bases and 5 bases, there was a span of 16 bases. In DNA form, the CDR3 reads TGTGCCTGGGGACTACAACTTTTGGACGAGCAGTACTTC. It is translated as CAWGLQLLDEQYF.

V is TRBV4-3 and J is TRBJ2-1; 7 nucleotides line up with TRBD2. The V and J ends lost 0 bases and 7 bases, in that order; junction bases with no gene match: 9. CDR3 length: 16 residues. Germline V lookup: CDR1 LGHNA, CDR2 YSLEER. The DNA for the CDR3 is TGCGCCAGCAGCCAAGATCCTGGCGGGAGTTCGAATGAGCAGTTCTTC. It is translated as CASSQDPGGSSNEQFF.

The V and J genes are TRBV9 and TRBJ2-1; 14 bases map to TRBD2. The CDR3 loop spans 16 amino acids. The trim removed 3 bases at V and 4 bases at J, leaving 3 bases unmatched. Germline V gives CDR1 SGDLS, CDR2 YYNGEE. The CDR3 coding sequence is TGTGCCAGCAGCGGGCGACTAGCGGGAGGGTACAATGAGCAGTTCTTC. This codes for CASSGRLAGGYNEQFF.

This clonotype has at least ten counts. The chain employs TRBV6-1 and TRBJ2-7; D is unclear. The V and J ends lost 3 bases and 2 bases respectively, with 14 bases between them. The CDR3 has 15 residues. Germline-derived CDR1 and CDR2 are MNHNS and SASEGT. The CDR3 spells CASSDRDAIPYEQYF. In DNA form, the CDR3 reads TGTGCCAGCAGTGACCGCGACGCTATCCCCTACGAGCAGTACTTC.

The table lists this clonotype with many counts. This chain joins TRBV20-1 and TRBJ1-6, with D possibly matching TRBD1 (6 bases). The CDR3 is 13 amino acids. V dropped 6 bases and J dropped 7 bases, with 13 bases sitting between them. The germline V gene has CDR1 DFQATT and CDR2 SNEGSKA (reference sequence). The CDR3 protein is CSAPGQGNSPLHF. Here the CDR3 DNA reads TGCAGTGCGCCGGGTCAGGGGAATTCACCCCTCCACTTT.